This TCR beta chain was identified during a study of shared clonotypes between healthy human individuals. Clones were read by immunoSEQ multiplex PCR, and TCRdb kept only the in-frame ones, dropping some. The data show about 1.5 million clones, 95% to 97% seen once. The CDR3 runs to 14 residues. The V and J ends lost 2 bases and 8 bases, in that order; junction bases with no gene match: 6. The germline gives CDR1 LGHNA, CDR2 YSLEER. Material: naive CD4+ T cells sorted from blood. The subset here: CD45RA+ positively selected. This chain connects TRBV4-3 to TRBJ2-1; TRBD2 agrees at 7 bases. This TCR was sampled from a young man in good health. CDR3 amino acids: CASSQTGTIHEQFF. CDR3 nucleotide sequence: TGCGCCAGCAGCCAAACCGGGACTATACATGAGCAGTTCTTC.